This TCR beta chain was recovered during a study of shared clonotypes between healthy human individuals. Study-level results: The researchers took only blood, and tissue repertoires probably look different.

Clones were read by immunoSEQ multiplex PCR, and TCRdb kept only the in-frame ones, dropping some. The sample shows approximately 2,000,000 clones, less than 95% of them seen only once. The CDR3 is 15 amino acids. V lost 2 bases and J lost 4, with 12 bases in between. The germline CDR1 and CDR2 sequences are SEHNR and FQNEAQ (reference sequence). As concerns this clone: The target antigen is unknown. This specimen includes other DNA sequences encoding the same CDR3.

The sequenced sample consisted of naive CD4+ T cells from PBMCs. The subset: CD45RA+ positively selected. This sequence originates from a man in his late teens or twenties in good health. Some clones in this sample may be carry-over from other donors' samples. This chain links TRBV7-9 with TRBJ1-5; D is undetermined. The chain's CDR3 is CASSLSVGVNQPQHF. The DNA for the CDR3 is TGTGCCAGCAGCTTAAGCGTTGGGGTTAATCAGCCCCAGCATTTT.